This is a list of T cell receptor beta chains from one sample in a study of blood T cell repertoires in COVID-19. Using immunoSEQ multiplex PCR, the repertoire was profiled, and TCRdb retains in-frame clones only, with some absent. Among around 190,000 clones listed, about 81% were seen once. Sequenced: PBMCs or T cells enriched from blood (not recorded which). The receptors originated from a woman in her twenties or thirties who had recovered from COVID-19. Both conserved end residues are part of each CDR3. A D gene is named only where the DNA matches it firmly. The size field is filled for only some rows; it gives once, few, many or a size class.

j_call clone_size v_call d_call cdr3_nt cdr3_aa
TRBJ2-5 NA TRBV6-1 NA TGTGCCAGCAGTGAAGAAGGCGTGACCCAGCGTGCCCAGTACTTC CASSEEGVTQRAQYF
TRBJ2-5 NA TRBV28 TRBD1 TGTGCCAGCAGTTTAGGGACAGGGGGCTTTTCGGGAGAGACCCAGTACTTC CASSLGTGGFSGETQYF
TRBJ1-6 NA TRBV25-1 NA TGTGCCAGCAGTCCTCAGAATTCACCCCTCCACTTT CASSPQNSPLHF
TRBJ1-1 NA TRBV7-6 TRBD1 TGTGCCAGCAGCTGGGCAAGGGGGCGCGGTTCTAACACTGAAGCTTTCTTT CASSWARGRGSNTEAFF
TRBJ1-5 NA TRBV3-1/TRBV3-2 NA TGTGCCAGCAGCCAAGATTTGACGGGGAGTCAGCCCCAGCATTTT CASSQDLTGSQPQHF
TRBJ2-3 NA TRBV6-5 NA TGTGCCAGCAGTTGGACAGCTAGCACAGATACGCAGTATTTT CASSWTASTDTQYF
TRBJ2-7 NA TRBV21-1 NA TGTGCCAGCAATACCGTGAGACATCCCTCCTACGAGCAGTACTTC CASNTVRHPSYEQYF
TRBJ2-3 once TRBV18 NA TGTGCCAGCTCACCTGACGGGAGCACAGATACGCAGTATTTT CASSPDGSTDTQYF
TRBJ1-1 once TRBV9 TRBD1 TGTGCCAGCAGCGTAGATCCAACAGGGACAGTAAACACTGAAGCTTTCTTT CASSVDPTGTVNTEAFF
TRBJ2-3 NA TRBV21-1 NA TGTGCCAGCAGCAGGGGGGAGGGCCCCACAGATACGCAGTATTTT CASSRGEGPTDTQYF
TRBJ2-2 NA TRBV24-1 NA TGTGCCACCAGTGATTCTGGAGAAGAGAACACCGGGGAGCTGTTTTTT CATSDSGEENTGELFF
TRBJ2-3 NA TRBV15 TRBD2 TGTGCCACCAGCCACCTACCGAGCGCGGGGGAAACAGATACGCAGTATTTT CATSHLPSAGETDTQYF
TRBJ1-1 NA TRBV27 NA TGTGCCAGCAGTCCACAAGCCGGGGGGTGGAGGAACACTGAAGCTTTCTTT CASSPQAGGWRNTEAFF
TRBJ1-6 NA TRBV5-1 TRBD1 TGCGCCAGCAGCTCCGGGGTGGACAGGTCTAACCACTTT CASSSGVDRSNHF
TRBJ1-6 once TRBV5-1 TRBD1 TGCGCCAGCAGCTTGACAGGGGCTTCGTATAATTCACCCCTCCACTTT CASSLTGASYNSPLHF
TRBJ2-1 NA TRBV9 TRBD2 TGTGCCAGCAGCCCGAGGACTAGCGGGACCACCTACAATGAGCAGTTCTTC CASSPRTSGTTYNEQFF
TRBJ2-5 NA TRBV3-1/TRBV3-2 TRBD2 TGTGCCAGCAGCCTTGCTAGCGGGAGGGGTCAAGAGACCCAGTACTTC CASSLASGRGQETQYF
TRBJ1-1 NA TRBV28 TRBD1 TGTGCCAGCAGAAAGACAGGGGGCTTGGGGACTGAAGCTTTCTTT CASRKTGGLGTEAFF
TRBJ1-1 once TRBV29-1 NA TGCAGCGTCGCCGCAGGGAGGACGAACACTGAAGCTTTCTTT CSVAAGRTNTEAFF
TRBJ1-2 NA TRBV5-6 TRBD1 TGTGCCAGCAGCAACCGGGACAGGGTAGTCCCAGCTAACTATGGCTACACCTTC CASSNRDRVVPANYGYTF
TRBJ1-5 NA TRBV28 NA TGTGCCAGCAGCCCCTCGGGATGGGATCAGCCCCAGCATTTT CASSPSGWDQPQHF
TRBJ1-5 once TRBV3-1/TRBV3-2 NA TGTGCCAGCAGCCTCGACATTAGCAATCAGCCCCAGCATTTT CASSLDISNQPQHF
TRBJ2-3 NA TRBV7-2 TRBD2 TGTGCCAGCAGCTCCCGGACTCGGGGAGGGGATACGCAGTATTTT CASSSRTRGGDTQYF
TRBJ2-1 NA TRBV10-3 TRBD1 TGTGCCATCAGTGAGTCAGGAAGGGGGCTCAATGAGCAGTTCTTC CAISESGRGLNEQFF
TRBJ1-1 NA TRBV11-2 NA TGTGCCAGCAGCTTAGAACACTTT CASSLEHF
TRBJ2-2 NA TRBV10-1 TRBD2 TGCGCCAGCAGTGTTGGCGGGGGACCAAACACCGGGGAGCTGTTTTTT CASSVGGGPNTGELFF
TRBJ2-1 NA TRBV24-1 TRBD2 TGTGCCACCAGTGATCCCCCCGGGACTAGCGGGAGAAATGAGCAGTTCTTC CATSDPPGTSGRNEQFF
TRBJ1-2 once TRBV18 NA TGTGCCAGCTCAAAGTCCGGAGCTAACTATGGCTACACCTTC CASSKSGANYGYTF
TRBJ1-2 NA TRBV2 NA TGTGCCAGCAGGGTCGGGGGCTATGGCTACACCTTC CASRVGGYGYTF
TRBJ2-2 few TRBV28 TRBD1 TGTGCCAGCAGGATGACAGGGTTGGCCGGGGAGCTGTTTTTT CASRMTGLAGELFF
TRBJ1-4 NA TRBV5-1 TRBD1 TGCGCCAGCAGCTTGGGGGTGGGACAGTTTAATGAAAAACTGTTTTTT CASSLGVGQFNEKLFF
TRBJ1-4 NA TRBV6-5 NA TGTGCCAGCTCAGGGGCCGGGACGAGGGATGAAAAACTGTTTTTT CASSGAGTRDEKLFF
TRBJ2-7 NA TRBV11-2 NA TGTGCCAGCAGCTTATCGAGGGTAAACGTGGGGGAGCAGTACTTC CASSLSRVNVGEQYF
TRBJ2-7 NA TRBV11-2 TRBD2 TGTGCCAGCAGCTCAGCGGGAGTCTACTACGAGCAGTACTTC CASSSAGVYYEQYF
TRBJ2-1 NA TRBV7-3 NA TGTGCCAGCAGCAAAGGCAGGGACAATGAGCAGTTCTTC CASSKGRDNEQFF
TRBJ1-1 NA TRBV4-2 NA TGTGCCAGCAGCCAAACAGGGAAGAACACTGAAGCTTTCTTT CASSQTGKNTEAFF
TRBJ2-3 NA TRBV2 TRBD2 TGTGCCAGCAGTGAACGGTTCCGGACTAGCCTCCCAGATACGCAGTATTTT CASSERFRTSLPDTQYF
TRBJ1-5 NA TRBV6-5 NA TGTGCCAGCAGTTTGGACAGAGTTAGCAATCAGCCCCAGCATTTT CASSLDRVSNQPQHF
TRBJ2-1 NA TRBV29-1 TRBD2 TGCAGCGTGCTAGCGGGGGGTACCTGGTATGAGCAGTTCTTC CSVLAGGTWYEQFF
TRBJ2-1 NA TRBV10-2 TRBD2 TGCGCCAGCGGAACGAGAGGAACCGGGACTAGGGTCGATGAGCAGTTCTTC CASGTRGTGTRVDEQFF